One sample yielded the 21 T cell receptor beta chains listed below, sequenced in a study of cytomegalovirus exposure and HLA in healthy donors (dated by TCRdb to 2017 to 2019). The library relied on the immunoSEQ multiplex PCR assay. Imported from immuneACCESS, the table was reduced by TCRdb to in-frame sequences with V and J called. These copies leave out some clones; in studies compared against another copy, an unresolved V gene accounts for under half, and the cause of the remainder is not known. The sample table shows 140,000 to 150,000 clones, and around 90% are seen once. The ten largest clones add up to less than 5.5% of the sample. The sample consisted of PBMCs. All receptors come from a man aged 18 to 30 in good health and CMV-seropositive.

With regard to this clone: A junction end diverges from the germline sequence, so it may reflect a read error. The genes are TRBV30 and TRBJ1-2; D gene ambiguous. Germline CDR1 reads GTSNPN; CDR2 reads SVGIG (reference sequence). The CDR3 is 16 residues long. For the CDR3, the DNA is TGTGCCTGGAGTGTACTTTCCGTACACCCTAACTATGGCTACACCTTT. The encoded protein is CAWSVLSVHPNYGYTF.

The rearrangement links TRBV6-5 to TRBJ1-4; perhaps TRBD1 as D (6 bases). Trimming took 4 bases from V and 8 from J, leaving 14 bases between them. The CDR3 is 14 residues long. Germline lookup yields CDR1 MNHEY and CDR2 SVGAGI. Here the CDR3 reads CASSSPGVREKLFF. CDR3 sequence (DNA): TGTGCCAGCAGTTCCCCAGGGGTACGGGAAAAACTGTTTTTT.

This rearrangement joins TRBV19 to TRBJ1-1; 9 bases are shared with TRBD1. Germline CDR1 reads LNHDA; CDR2 reads SQIVND (reference sequence). The CDR3 is 13 amino acids. The trim removed 7 bases at V and 3 bases at J, leaving 3 bases unmatched. Written as DNA, the CDR3 is TGTGCCAGTACCTGGGACAGGGACACTGAAGCTTTCTTT. Protein: CASTWDRDTEAFF.

V usage is TRBV5-6 and J usage is TRBJ2-3, with D perhaps matching TRBD2 (7 bases). Between the trimmed V and J ends, which lost 2 bases and 3 bases, there was a span of 16 bases. Germline loops: CDR1 SGHDT, CDR2 YYEEEE. The CDR3 length is 16 residues. CDR3 bases: TGTGCCAGCAGCTTTGTGAGGGGGGGTACTACAGATACGCAGTATTTT. This codes for CASSFVRGGTTDTQYF.

This rearrangement joins TRBV5-6 to TRBJ1-4; 9 bases match TRBD1. The CDR3 extends over 15 amino acids. Unmatched junction bases numbered 8, after V lost 3 bases and J lost 8 bases. The V gene's germline CDR1 is SGHDT and CDR2 YYEEEE. The CDR3 here is CASSSGTGNREKLFF. The CDR3 DNA sequence: TGTGCCAGCAGCTCCGGGACAGGGAATAGGGAAAAACTGTTTTTT.

The chain uses TRBV9 and TRBJ2-5; 8 positions agree with TRBD2. Germline V gene sequence: CDR1 SGDLS, CDR2 YYNGEE. The CDR3 runs 15 residues. V was clipped by 0 bases and J by 5 bases; unmatched bases: 6. The CDR3 spells CASSVGAGGGETQYF. The CDR3 DNA reads TGTGCCAGCAGCGTAGGCGCGGGGGGTGGGGAGACCCAGTACTTC.

V usage is TRBV29-1 and J usage is TRBJ2-1, with 9 positions matching TRBD1. The V segment lost 7 bases and the J segment 5 bases; nucleotides outside the gene matches: 6. Germline values: CDR1 SQVTM, CDR2 ANQGSEA. The CDR3 is 13 residues long. The CDR3 is CSAKTGGNNEQFF. DNA for the CDR3: TGCAGCGCGAAGACAGGGGGGAACAATGAGCAGTTCTTC.

There are many counts of this clone. The CDR3 DNA reads as TGTGCCAGCAGCCCAACTAGCGGGGGGCCCGACGAGCAGTACTTC. It translates to CASSPTSGGPDEQYF. The chain has TRBV6-1 and TRBJ2-7; 12 bases align to TRBD2. Germline trimming cut 6 bases from V and 5 bases from J; bases unmatched to any gene: 8. The CDR3 covers 15 residues. Germline V gene data show CDR1 as MNHNS and CDR2 as SASEGT.

The rearrangement joins TRBV5-6 to TRBJ2-2; tentative D call: TRBD1 (6 bases). Trimming cost V 5 bases and J 8 bases, with 16 bases left between them. Germline assignment: CDR1 SGHDT and CDR2 YYEEEE. CDR3 length: 14 amino acids. CDR3 sequence: CASRGGVNLGELFF. CDR3 nucleotide sequence: TGTGCCAGCAGAGGGGGAGTTAATCTGGGGGAGCTGTTTTTT.

This chain's CDR3 is CASSQSWTGGTEAFF. The CDR3 DNA is TGCGCCAGCAGCCAAAGTTGGACAGGGGGCACTGAAGCTTTCTTT. This chain links TRBV5-1 with TRBJ1-1; 10 bases fit TRBD1. V shed 4 bases and J 4 bases; nucleotides not matched to a gene: 7. The CDR3 loop spans 15 amino acids. Germline V CDR1 and CDR2: SGHRS, YFSETQ. Together with reference TRBV5-1 and TRBJ1-1, the CDR3 gives the full variable domain: KAGVTQTPRYLIKTRGQQVTLSCSPISGHRSVSWYQQTPGQGLQFLFEYFSETQRNKGNFPGRFSGRQFSNSRSEMNVSTLELGDSALYLCASSQSWTGGTEAFFGQGTRLTVV.

The genes are TRBV5-4 and TRBJ1-1; tentatively, D is TRBD1 (5 bases). Germline V gene data show CDR1 as SGHNT and CDR2 as YYREEE (reference sequence). V was cut by 2 bases and J by 1 base, with 15 bases left in between. This CDR3 contains 16 residues. DNA of the CDR3: TGTGCCAGCAGCTTAGGCGGCGGACACACGAACACTGAAGCTTTCTTT. Translating gives CASSLGGGHTNTEAFF.

This chain uses TRBV4-1 with TRBJ1-2; a possible D gene is TRBD1 (6 bases). The germline V and J ends were trimmed by 1 base and 5 bases, with 17 bases remaining between them. The V gene's germline CDR1 is MGHRA and CDR2 YSYEKL. This CDR3 is 16 amino acids long. CDR3 loop: CASSQAALTGIYGYTF. CDR3 nucleotide sequence: TGCGCCAGCAGCCAAGCCGCCCTAACAGGGATATATGGCTACACCTTC.

In this sample, this clone turned up a few times. This chain links TRBV9 with TRBJ2-7; D is perhaps TRBD1 (6 bases). Germline-derived CDR1 and CDR2 are SGDLS and YYNGEE. The CDR3 spans 12 residues. V lost 0 bases and J 5 bases, leaving 6 bases between the germline ends. The CDR3 sequence is CASSVAGDEQYF. Written as DNA, the CDR3 is TGTGCCAGCAGCGTAGCAGGGGACGAGCAGTACTTC.

The chain employs TRBV5-4 and TRBJ2-7; D perhaps matches TRBD1 (5 bases). V lost 3 bases and J lost 2, with 21 bases in between. Per germline, CDR1 SGHNT and CDR2 YYREEE (reference sequence). CDR3 length: 17 amino acids. CDR3 DNA sequence: TGTGCCAGCAGCTACCAAGGGTTCGTGGGGCAGCCCTACGAGCAGTACTTC. The encoded protein is CASSYQGFVGQPYEQYF. The full variable domain, rest sourced from reference TRBV5-4 and TRBJ2-7, is ETGVTQSPTHLIKTRGQQVTLRCSSQSGHNTVSWYQQALGQGPQFIFQYYREEENGRGNFPPRFSGLQFPNYSSELNVNALELDDSALYLCASSYQGFVGQPYEQYFGPGTRLTVT.

For this clone: In the same sample, other DNA sequences code for this CDR3. This rearrangement joins TRBV6-1 to TRBJ1-5, with TRBD1 matching over 9 bases. The trim removed 6 bases at V and 1 base at J, leaving 4 bases unmatched. Germline-derived CDR1 and CDR2 are MNHNS and SASEGT. The CDR3 is made up of 15 amino acids. CDR3 in amino acids: CASRTGTGSNQPQHF. DNA for the CDR3: TGTGCCAGCAGAACCGGGACAGGGAGCAATCAGCCCCAGCATTTT.

In its sample, this clone was seen once. J is TRBJ2-7 and V is TRBV27; TRBD2 matches at 7 bases. Per germline, CDR1 MNHEY and CDR2 SMNVEV (reference sequence). The CDR3 is 14 residues long. CDR3 bases: TGTGCAACCAAAGGGATCGCGGGAGCCATCGAGCAGTACTTC. Its translation is CATKGIAGAIEQYF.

This rearrangement joins TRBV11-3 to TRBJ2-1; no clear D. Trimming pared 0 bases from V and 10 bases from J, leaving 10 bases between. There are 13 residues in the CDR3. The germline V gene has CDR1 SGHNT and CDR2 YENEEA. CDR3 sequence: CASSLDPSGEQFF. CDR3 bases: TGTGCCAGCAGCTTAGATCCTAGTGGCGAGCAGTTCTTC.

This rearrangement joins TRBV6-1 to TRBJ2-1; TRBD2 matches 8 bases. V dropped 6 bases and J dropped 5; count of bases not matched to a gene: 9. CDR1 is MNHNS and CDR2 is SASEGT in the germline V gene. This CDR3 has 15 amino acids. The CDR3 nucleotides are TGTGCCAGCAGACCTTATGCGGGAGGTAACAATGAGCAGTTCTTC. This encodes CASRPYAGGNNEQFF.

The chain links TRBV7-9 to TRBJ1-1; D unclear. CDR3 length: 16 residues. V shed 4 bases and J shed 5 bases, with 20 bases lying between them. Germline V gene lookup returns CDR1 SEHNR and CDR2 FQNEAQ (reference sequence). The CDR3 DNA reads TGTGCCAGCAGCTCTGGCGGTGGGGAGGCGGATACTGAAGCTTTCTTT. Amino acid sequence: CASSSGGGEADTEAFF.

The chain recombines TRBV18 with TRBJ2-7, with 14 bases matching TRBD2. Germline CDR1 KGHSH, CDR2 LQKENI. The V segment lost 3 bases and the J segment 3 bases; nucleotides outside the gene matches: 10. The CDR3 length is 18 residues. CDR3 coding DNA: TGTGCCAGCTCACCGAAAGCCGGGACTAGCGGGAGTAGCTACGAGCAGTACTTC. This gives the protein CASSPKAGTSGSSYEQYF. Based on the CDR3 plus reference TRBV18 and TRBJ2-7, the full variable domain is NAGVMQNPRHLVRRRGQEARLRCSPMKGHSHVYWYRQLPEEGLKFMVYLQKENIIDESGMPKERFSAEFPKEGPSILRIQQVVRGDSAAYFCASSPKAGTSGSSYEQYFGPGTRLTVT.

The chain is built from TRBV2 and TRBJ2-3; perhaps TRBD2 as D (5 bases). CDR1 SNHLY and CDR2 FYNNEI come from the germline V gene. Trimming cost V 8 bases and J 5 bases, with 20 bases left between them. The CDR3 consists of 15 residues. CDR3 residues: CASQFSGSGKDTQYF. The CDR3 nucleotides are TGTGCCAGCCAGTTTTCGGGCAGCGGAAAAGATACGCAGTATTTT.